Sequencing of this TCR beta chain was carried out in a study of cytomegalovirus exposure and HLA in healthy donors. Study summary: Previous work identified 95 million to 140 million unique TCR beta sequences from about 200 million T cells. Of about 400 genotyped donors, 65% to 85% clustered with self-reported Caucasian donors.

Notes on this clone: What it recognizes is unknown.

Points from the study as a whole: Later analysis demonstrated an association between a missense DCLRE1C variant and TCR beta V- and J-gene trimming. Most CMV-associated TCR beta chains appeared HLA-restricted in a later analysis.

Use of 60 Vbeta and 13 Jbeta primers characterized the PCR. Only in-frame clones appear in the TCRdb table, and some are missing; sequencing was by immunoSEQ multiplex PCR. The sample lists roughly 170,000 clones, under 85% occurring once. The CDR3 covers 13 residues. Trimming pared 5 bases from V and 7 bases from J, leaving 13 bases between. Germline values: CDR1 MNHNS, CDR2 SASEGT. The chain joins TRBV6-1 to TRBJ2-3, with unresolved D. The sample consisted of PBMCs. This receptor was obtained from a man younger than 35 in good health and CMV-seronegative. The CDR3 nucleotides read TGTGCCAGCAGTTATCAGTTGATGTATACGCAGTATTTT. Translated, it gives CASSYQLMYTQYF.